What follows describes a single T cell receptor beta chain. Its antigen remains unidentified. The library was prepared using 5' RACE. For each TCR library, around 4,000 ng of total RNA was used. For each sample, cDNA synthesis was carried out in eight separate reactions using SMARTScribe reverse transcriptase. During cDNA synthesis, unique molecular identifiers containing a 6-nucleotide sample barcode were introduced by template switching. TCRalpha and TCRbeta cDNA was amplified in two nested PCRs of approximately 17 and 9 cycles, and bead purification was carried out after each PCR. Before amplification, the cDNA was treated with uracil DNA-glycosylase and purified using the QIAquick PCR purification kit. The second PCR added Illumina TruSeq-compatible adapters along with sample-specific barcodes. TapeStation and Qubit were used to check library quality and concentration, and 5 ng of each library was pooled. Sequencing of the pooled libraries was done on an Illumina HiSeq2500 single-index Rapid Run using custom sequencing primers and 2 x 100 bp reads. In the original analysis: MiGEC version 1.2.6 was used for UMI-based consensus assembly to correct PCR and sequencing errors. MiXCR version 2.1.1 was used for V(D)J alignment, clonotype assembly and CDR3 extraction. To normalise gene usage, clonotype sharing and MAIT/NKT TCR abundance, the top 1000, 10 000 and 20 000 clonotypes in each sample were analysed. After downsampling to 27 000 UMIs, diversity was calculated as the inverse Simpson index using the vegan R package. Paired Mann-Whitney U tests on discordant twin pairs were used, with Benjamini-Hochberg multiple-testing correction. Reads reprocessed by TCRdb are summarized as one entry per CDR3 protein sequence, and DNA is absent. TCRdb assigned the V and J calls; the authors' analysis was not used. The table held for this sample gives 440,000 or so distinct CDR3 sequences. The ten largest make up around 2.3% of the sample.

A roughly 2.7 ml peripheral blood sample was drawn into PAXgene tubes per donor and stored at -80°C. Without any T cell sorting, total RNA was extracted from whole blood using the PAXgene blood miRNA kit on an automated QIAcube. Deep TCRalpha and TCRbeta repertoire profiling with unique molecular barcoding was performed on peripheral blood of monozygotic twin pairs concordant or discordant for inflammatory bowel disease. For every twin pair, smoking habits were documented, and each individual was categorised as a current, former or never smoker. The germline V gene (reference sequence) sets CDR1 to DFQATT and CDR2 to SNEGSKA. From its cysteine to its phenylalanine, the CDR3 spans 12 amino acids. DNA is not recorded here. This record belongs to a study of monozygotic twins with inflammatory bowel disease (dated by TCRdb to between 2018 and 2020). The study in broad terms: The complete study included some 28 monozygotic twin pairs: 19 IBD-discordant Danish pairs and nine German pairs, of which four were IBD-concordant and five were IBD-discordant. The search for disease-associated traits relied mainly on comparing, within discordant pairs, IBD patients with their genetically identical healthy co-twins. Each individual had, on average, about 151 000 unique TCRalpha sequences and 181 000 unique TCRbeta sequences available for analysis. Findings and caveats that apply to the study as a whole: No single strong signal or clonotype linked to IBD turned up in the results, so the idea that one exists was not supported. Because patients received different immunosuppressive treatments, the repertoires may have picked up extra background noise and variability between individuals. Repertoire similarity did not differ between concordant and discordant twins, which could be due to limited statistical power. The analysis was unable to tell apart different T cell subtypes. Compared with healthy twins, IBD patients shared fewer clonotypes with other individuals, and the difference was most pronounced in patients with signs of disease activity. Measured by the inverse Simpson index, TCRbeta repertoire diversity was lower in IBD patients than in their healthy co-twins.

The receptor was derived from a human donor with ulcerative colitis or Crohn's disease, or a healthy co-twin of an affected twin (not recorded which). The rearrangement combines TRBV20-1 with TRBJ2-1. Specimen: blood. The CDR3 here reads CSASSSYNEQFF.